A selection of T cell receptor beta chains follows, all from one sample in a study of identical twins. Using its own MiXCR run on the 5' RACE reads, TCRdb lists one record per CDR3 protein. The sample records about 210,000 distinct CDR3 sequences, around 10% being singletons. The sample was memory (CD45RO+) T cells sorted from blood. These receptors came from a woman aged 18-29 years in good health. The CDR3 runs from the conserved cysteine through the conserved F or W. A D gene is named only where the DNA matches it firmly. The listing skips clone size in some rows; elsewhere it reads once, few, many or a size class.

TGTGCCAGCAGTTACGGGACTAGCGGGAACATTCAGTACTTC,CASSYGTSGNIQYF,TRBJ2-4,TRBD2,TRBV6-5,-
TGCGCCAGCAGCGTTTACAGGGGATTGGCTGAAGCTTTCTTT,CASSVYRGLAEAFF,TRBJ1-1,TRBD1,TRBV10-2,few
TGTGCCAGCAGCCCGAGCCATACGGGAGATACGCAGTATTTT,CASSPSHTGDTQYF,TRBJ2-3,-,TRBV5-5,-
TGTGCCAGCAGCTTAGCGGCTAGCGACATTCAGTACTTC,CASSLAASDIQYF,TRBJ2-4,-,TRBV13,many
TGCAGTGCTAGAGAGGTGTGGACGGGCTACGAGCAGTACTTC,CSAREVWTGYEQYF,TRBJ2-7,-,TRBV20-1,many
TGTGCCAGCAGGCCTACCCAGGGAAAGAATTCACCCCTCCACTTT,CASRPTQGKNSPLHF,TRBJ1-6,-,TRBV6-1,many
TGTGCCAGCAGCGTAGGGGTCCTGGGAAACATTCAGTACTTC,CASSVGVLGNIQYF,TRBJ2-4,-,TRBV9,few
TGTGCCAGCAGCTGGAGGCGGACTAGCGGGGGAGACTACGAGCAGTACTTC,CASSWRRTSGGDYEQYF,TRBJ2-7,TRBD2,TRBV5-4,-
TGTGCCAGCAGGAGAACTAGCGGGAGACCCGATACGCAGTATTTT,CASRRTSGRPDTQYF,TRBJ2-3,TRBD2,TRBV6-1,-
TGTGCCAGTAGTATTCGCACGGGAAATCAGCCCCAGCATTTT,CASSIRTGNQPQHF,TRBJ1-5,-,TRBV19,-
TGCAGTGCTAGAGATCACACTAGAGATTACAATGAGCAGTTCTTC,CSARDHTRDYNEQFF,TRBJ2-1,-,TRBV20-1,many
TGCGCCAGCAGCTTGTCAGGGACGGAGGAGACCCAGTACTTC,CASSLSGTEETQYF,TRBJ2-5,-,TRBV5-1,few
TGCGCCAGCAGCTTAGGGGGTCATGTCTACAATGAGCAGTTCTTC,CASSLGGHVYNEQFF,TRBJ2-1,-,TRBV5-1,many
TGTGCCAGCAGCCAACTAGCGGGATCACCCGGGGAGCTGTTTTTT,CASSQLAGSPGELFF,TRBJ2-2,TRBD2,TRBV5-5,-
TGCGCCAGCAGCCGACTAGCGGATTTCCAAGAGACCCAGTACTTC,CASSRLADFQETQYF,TRBJ2-5,TRBD2,TRBV4-3,-
TGTGCCAGCAGCTTAGATCTTCGGCTAGCGGGGGAACGCACCCTTCATGAGCAGTTCTTC,CASSLDLRLAGERTLHEQFF,TRBJ2-1,TRBD2,TRBV11-2,-
TGTGCCAGCAACCGCGGACATTATAATTCACCCCTCCACTTT,CASNRGHYNSPLHF,TRBJ1-6,-,TRBV7-9,many